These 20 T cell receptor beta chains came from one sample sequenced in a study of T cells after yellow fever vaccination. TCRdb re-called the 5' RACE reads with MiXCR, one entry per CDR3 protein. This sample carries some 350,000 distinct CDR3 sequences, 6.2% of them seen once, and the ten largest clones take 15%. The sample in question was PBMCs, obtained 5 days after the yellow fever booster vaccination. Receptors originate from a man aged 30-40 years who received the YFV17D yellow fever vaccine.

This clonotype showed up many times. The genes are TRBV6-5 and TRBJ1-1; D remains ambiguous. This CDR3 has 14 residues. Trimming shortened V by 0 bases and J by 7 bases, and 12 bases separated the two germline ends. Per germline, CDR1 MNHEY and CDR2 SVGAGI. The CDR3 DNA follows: TGTGCCAGCAGTTACTCCCCTACCCCTCATGAAGCTTTCTTT. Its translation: CASSYSPTPHEAFF.

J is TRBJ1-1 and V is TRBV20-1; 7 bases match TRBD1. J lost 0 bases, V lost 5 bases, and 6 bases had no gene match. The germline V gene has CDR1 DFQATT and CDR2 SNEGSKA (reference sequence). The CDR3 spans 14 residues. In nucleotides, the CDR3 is TGCAGTGCTCACGAGGGGGCTATGAACACTGAAGCTTTCTTT. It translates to CSAHEGAMNTEAFF.

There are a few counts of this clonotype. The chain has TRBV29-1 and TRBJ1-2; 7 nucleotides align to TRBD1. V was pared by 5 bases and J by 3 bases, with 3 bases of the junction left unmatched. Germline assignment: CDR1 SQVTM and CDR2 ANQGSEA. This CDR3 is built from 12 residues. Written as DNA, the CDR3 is TGCAGCGTTTGGACAGGCTACTATGGCTACACCTTC. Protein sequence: CSVWTGYYGYTF.

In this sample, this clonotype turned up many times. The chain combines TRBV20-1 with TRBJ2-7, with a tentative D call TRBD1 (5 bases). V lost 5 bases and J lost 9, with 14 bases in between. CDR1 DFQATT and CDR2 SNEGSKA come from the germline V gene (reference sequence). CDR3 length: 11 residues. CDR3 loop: CSAFGADGQYF. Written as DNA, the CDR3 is TGCAGTGCTTTTGGGGCCGATGGGCAGTACTTC.

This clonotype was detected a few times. The CDR3 bases are TGTGCCAGCAGCTTGGCCATTGGGACTAGTGGGGAGACCCAGTACTTC. This encodes CASSLAIGTSGETQYF. The V and J genes are TRBV5-4 and TRBJ2-5; TRBD2 agrees at 8 bases. V shed 0 bases and J 5 bases; nucleotides not matched to a gene: 9. The CDR3 has 16 amino acids. The germline CDR1 and CDR2 sequences are SGHNT and YYREEE (reference sequence).

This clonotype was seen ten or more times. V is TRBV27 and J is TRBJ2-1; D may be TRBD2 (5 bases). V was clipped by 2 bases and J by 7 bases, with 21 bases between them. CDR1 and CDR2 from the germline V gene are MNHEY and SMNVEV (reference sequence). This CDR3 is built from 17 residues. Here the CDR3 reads CASSLIPTIAEYNEQFF. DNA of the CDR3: TGTGCCAGCAGTTTAATCCCGACTATCGCGGAGTATAATGAGCAGTTCTTC.

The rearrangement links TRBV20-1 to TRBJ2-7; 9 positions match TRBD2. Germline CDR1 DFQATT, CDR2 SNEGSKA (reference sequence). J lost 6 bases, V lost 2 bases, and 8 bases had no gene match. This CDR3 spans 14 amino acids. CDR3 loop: CSARKSGRLSEQYF. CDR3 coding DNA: TGCAGTGCTAGAAAAAGCGGGAGGCTCTCCGAGCAGTACTTC.

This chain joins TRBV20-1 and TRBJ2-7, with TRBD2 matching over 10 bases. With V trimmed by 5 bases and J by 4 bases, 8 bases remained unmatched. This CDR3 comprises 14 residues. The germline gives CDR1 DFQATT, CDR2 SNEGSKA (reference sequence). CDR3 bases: TGCAGTGCTGGCGGGACTAGCGCCTATTACGAGCAGTACTTC. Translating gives CSAGGTSAYYEQYF.

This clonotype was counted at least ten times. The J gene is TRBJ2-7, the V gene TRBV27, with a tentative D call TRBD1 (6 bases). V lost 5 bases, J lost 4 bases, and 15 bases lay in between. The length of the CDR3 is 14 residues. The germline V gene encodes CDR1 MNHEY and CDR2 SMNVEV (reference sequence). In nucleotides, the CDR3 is TGTGCCAGCAGTCCAAGGGCAGGGGTTTACGAGCAGTACTTC. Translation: CASSPRAGVYEQYF.

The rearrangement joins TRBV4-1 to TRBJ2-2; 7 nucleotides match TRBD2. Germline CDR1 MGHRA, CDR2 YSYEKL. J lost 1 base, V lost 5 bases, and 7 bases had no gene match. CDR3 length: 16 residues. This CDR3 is CASSYEAGLNTGELFF. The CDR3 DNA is TGCGCCAGCAGCTACGAAGCGGGGTTGAACACCGGGGAGCTGTTTTTT.

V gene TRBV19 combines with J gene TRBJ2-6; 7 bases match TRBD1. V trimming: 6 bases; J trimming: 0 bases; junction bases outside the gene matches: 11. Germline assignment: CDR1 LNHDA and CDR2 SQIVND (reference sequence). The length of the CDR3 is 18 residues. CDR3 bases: TGTGCCAGTAGCGCATGGCCAGGGGGTAGCTCTGGGGCCAACGTCCTGACTTTC. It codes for CASSAWPGGSSGANVLTF.

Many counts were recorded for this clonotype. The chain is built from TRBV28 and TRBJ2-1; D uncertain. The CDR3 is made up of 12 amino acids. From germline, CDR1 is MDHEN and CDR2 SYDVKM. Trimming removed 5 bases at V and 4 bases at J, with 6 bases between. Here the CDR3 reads CASSTTYNEQFF. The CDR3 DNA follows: TGTGCCAGCAGTACAACGTACAATGAGCAGTTCTTC.

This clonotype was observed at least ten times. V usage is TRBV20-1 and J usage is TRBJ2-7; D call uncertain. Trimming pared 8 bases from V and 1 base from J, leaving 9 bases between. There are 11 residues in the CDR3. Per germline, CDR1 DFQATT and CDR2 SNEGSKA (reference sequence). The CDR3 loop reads CSLLGSYEQYF. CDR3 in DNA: TGCAGTCTTCTCGGATCCTACGAGCAGTACTTC.

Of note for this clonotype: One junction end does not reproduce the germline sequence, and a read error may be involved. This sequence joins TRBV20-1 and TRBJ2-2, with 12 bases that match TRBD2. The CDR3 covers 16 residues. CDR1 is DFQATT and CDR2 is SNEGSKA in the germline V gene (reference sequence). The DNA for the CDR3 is TGCAGCGCTAGTGGGGGGCTAGCGGGAGGGTCCGGGGAGCTGTTTTTT. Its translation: CSASGGLAGGSGELFF.

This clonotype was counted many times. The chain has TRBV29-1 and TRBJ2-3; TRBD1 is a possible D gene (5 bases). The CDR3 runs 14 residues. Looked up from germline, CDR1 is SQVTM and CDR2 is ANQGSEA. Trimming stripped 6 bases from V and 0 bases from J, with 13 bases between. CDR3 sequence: CSVATETSTDTQYF. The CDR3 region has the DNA TGCAGCGTAGCGACAGAAACTAGCACAGATACGCAGTATTTT.

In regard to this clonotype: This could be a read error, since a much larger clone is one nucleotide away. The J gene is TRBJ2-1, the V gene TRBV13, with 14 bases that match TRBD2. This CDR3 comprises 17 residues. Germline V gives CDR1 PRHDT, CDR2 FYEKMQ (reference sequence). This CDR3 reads CACSRGSGLAGANEQFF. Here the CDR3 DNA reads TGTGCCTGCAGCCGCGGCTCGGGACTAGCGGGAGCCAATGAGCAGTTCTTC.

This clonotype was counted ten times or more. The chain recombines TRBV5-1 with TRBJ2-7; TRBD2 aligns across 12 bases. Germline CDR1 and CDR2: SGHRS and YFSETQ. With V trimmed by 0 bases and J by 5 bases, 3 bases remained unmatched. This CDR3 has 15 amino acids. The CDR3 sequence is CASSLGTSGTDEQYF. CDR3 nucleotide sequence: TGCGCCAGCAGCTTGGGGACTAGCGGGACGGACGAGCAGTACTTC.

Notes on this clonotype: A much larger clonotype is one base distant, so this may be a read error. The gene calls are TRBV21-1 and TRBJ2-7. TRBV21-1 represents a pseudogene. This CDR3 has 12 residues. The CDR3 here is CASSKVPYEQYF. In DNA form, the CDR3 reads TGTGCCAGCAGCAAAGTCCCCTACGAGCAGTACTTC.

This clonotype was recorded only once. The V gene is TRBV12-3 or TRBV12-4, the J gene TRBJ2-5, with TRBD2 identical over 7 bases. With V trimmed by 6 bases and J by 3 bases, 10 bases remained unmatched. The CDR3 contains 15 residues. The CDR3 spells CASSPTGLGEETQYF. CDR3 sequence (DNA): TGTGCCAGCAGCCCAACAGGACTAGGTGAAGAGACCCAGTACTTC.

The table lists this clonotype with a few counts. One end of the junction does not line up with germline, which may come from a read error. The chain's CDR3 is CCASSSSGDPLNIQYF. The CDR3 nucleotides are TGCTGTGCTAGTTCGTCTAGCGGGGATCCTCTAAACATTCAGTACTTC. The rearrangement uses TRBV20-1 and TRBJ2-4, with 9 bases lining up with TRBD2. The CDR3 covers 16 residues. Germline lookup yields CDR1 DFQATT and CDR2 SNEGSKA (reference sequence).